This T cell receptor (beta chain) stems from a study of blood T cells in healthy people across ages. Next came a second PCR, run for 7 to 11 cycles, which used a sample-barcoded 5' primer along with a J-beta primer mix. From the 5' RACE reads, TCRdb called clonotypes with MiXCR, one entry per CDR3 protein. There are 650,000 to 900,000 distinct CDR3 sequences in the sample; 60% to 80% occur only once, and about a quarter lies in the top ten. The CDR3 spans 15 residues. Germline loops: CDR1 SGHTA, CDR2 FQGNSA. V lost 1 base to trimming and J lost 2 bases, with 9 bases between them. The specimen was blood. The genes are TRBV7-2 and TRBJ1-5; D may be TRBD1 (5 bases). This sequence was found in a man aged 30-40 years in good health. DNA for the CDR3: TGTGCCAGCAGCTTAGGGGTGGGGGGCAATCAGCCCCAGCATTTT. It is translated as CASSLGVGGNQPQHF.